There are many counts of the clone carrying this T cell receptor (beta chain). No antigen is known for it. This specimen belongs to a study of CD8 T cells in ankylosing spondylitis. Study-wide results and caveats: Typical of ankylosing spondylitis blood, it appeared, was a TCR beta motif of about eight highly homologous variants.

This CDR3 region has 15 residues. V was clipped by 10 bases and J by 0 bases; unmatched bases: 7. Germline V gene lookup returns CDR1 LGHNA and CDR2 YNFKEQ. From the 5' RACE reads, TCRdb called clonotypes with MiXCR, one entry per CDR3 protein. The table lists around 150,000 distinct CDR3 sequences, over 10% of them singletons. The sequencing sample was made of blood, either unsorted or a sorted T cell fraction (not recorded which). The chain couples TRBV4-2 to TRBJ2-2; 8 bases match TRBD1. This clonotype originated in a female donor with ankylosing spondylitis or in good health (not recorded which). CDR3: CATQPDRANTGELFF. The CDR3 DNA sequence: TGTGCCACCCAACCGGACAGGGCGAACACCGGGGAGCTGTTTTTT.